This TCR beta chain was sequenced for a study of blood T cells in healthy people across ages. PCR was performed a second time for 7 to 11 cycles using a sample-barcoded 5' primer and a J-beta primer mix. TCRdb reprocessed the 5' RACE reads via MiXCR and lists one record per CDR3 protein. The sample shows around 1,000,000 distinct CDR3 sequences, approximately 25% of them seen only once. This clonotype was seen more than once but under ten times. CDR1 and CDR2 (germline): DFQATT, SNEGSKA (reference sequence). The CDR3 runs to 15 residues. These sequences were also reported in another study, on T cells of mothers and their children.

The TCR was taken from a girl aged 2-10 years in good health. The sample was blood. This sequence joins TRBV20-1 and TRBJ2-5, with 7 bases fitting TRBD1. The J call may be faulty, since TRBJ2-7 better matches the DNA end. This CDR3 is CSARNRDRRSYEQYF. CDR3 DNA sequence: TGCAGTGCTAGAAACCGGGACAGAAGGAGCTACGAGCAGTACTTC.